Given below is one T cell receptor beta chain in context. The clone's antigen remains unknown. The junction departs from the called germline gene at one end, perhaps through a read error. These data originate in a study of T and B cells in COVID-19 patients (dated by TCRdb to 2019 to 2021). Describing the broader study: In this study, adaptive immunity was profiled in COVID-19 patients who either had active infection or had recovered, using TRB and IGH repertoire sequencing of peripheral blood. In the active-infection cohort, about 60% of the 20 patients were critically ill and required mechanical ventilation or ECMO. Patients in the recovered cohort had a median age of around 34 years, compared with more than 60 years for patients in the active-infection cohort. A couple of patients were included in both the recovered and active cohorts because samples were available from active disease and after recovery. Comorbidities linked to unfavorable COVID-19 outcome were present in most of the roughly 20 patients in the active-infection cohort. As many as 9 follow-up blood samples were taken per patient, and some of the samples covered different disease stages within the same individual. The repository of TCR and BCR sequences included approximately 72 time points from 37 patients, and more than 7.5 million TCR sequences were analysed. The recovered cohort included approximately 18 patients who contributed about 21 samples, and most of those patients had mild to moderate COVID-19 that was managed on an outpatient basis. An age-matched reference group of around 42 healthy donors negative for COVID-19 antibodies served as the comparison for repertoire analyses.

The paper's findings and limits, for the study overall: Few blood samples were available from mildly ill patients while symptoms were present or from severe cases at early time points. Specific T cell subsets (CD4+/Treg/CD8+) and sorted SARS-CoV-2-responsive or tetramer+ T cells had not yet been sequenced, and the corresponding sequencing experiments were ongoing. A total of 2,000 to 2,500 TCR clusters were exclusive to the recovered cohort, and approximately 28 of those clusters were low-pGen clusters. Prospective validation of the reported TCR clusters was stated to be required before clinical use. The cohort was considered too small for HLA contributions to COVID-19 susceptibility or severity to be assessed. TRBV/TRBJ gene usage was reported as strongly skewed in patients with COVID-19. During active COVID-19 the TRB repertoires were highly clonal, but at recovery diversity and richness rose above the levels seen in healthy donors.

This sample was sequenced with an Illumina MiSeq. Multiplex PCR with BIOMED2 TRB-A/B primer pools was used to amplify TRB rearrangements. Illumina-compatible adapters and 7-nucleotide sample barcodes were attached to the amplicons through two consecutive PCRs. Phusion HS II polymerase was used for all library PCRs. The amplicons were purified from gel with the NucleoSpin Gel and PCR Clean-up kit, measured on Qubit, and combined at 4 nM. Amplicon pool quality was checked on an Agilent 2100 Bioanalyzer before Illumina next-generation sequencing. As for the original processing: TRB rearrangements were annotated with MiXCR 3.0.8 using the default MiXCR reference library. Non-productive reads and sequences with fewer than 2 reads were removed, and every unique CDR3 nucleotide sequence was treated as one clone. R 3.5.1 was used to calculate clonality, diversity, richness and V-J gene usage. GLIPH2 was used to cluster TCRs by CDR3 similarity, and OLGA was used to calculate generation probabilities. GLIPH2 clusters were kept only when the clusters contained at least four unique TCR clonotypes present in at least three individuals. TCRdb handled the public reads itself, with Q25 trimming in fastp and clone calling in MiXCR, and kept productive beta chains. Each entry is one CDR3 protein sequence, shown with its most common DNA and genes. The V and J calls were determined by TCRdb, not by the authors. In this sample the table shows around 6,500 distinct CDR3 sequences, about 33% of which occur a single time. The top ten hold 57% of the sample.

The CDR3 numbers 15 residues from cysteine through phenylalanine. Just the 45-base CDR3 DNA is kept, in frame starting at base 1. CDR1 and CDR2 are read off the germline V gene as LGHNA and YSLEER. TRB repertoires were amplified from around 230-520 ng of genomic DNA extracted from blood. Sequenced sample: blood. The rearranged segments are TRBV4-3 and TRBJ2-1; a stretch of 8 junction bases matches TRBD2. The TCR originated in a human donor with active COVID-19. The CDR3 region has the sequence CASSQEWGGGNEQFF. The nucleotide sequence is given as TGTGCCAGCAGCCAGGAGTGGGGCGGGGGGAATGAGCAGTTCTTC.